A single sample gave rise to the 5 T cell receptor beta chains below, sequenced in a study of T-cell reconstitution after alpha-beta-depleted transplantation in children. This sample's TCRbeta library carried unique molecular identifier barcodes. A single record per CDR3 protein comes from TCRdb applying MiXCR to the PCR reads. The data hold 450,000 to 600,000 distinct CDR3 sequences, with around a third observed a single time. This sample comprised PBMCs from the stem cell graft donor, obtained from the stem cell graft. The receptors stem from a human donor who donated a stem cell graft to a child with aplastic anemia.

This clonotype was seen a few times. This chain connects TRBV6-5 to TRBJ1-1; maybe TRBD1 (5 bases). The germline V and J ends were trimmed by 5 bases and 8 bases, with 12 bases remaining between them. CDR3 length: 12 residues. Germline V CDR1 and CDR2: MNHEY, SVGAGI. Here the CDR3 DNA reads TGTGCCAGCAGTGTGATCTCAGGGGAAGCTTTCTTT. As protein: CASSVISGEAFF.

This clonotype was seen more than once but under ten times. V and J are TRBV20-1 and TRBJ1-6; a weak D match, TRBD1 (6 bases). Trimming removed 5 bases at V and 14 bases at J, with 22 bases between. This CDR3 is built from 14 residues. Germline V gene data show CDR1 as DFQATT and CDR2 as SNEGSKA (reference sequence). In nucleotides, the CDR3 is TGCAGTGCTCCTATGGACAGCTACCCAACAACCCTCCACTTT. It codes for CSAPMDSYPTTLHF.

The chain carries TRBV5-1 and TRBJ2-2; D is unclear. Germline V gene sequence: CDR1 SGHRS, CDR2 YFSETQ. V shed 2 bases and J shed 0 bases, with 23 bases lying between them. This CDR3 is 20 amino acids long. This CDR3 reads CASSLRSGQATLSNTGELFF. Written as DNA, the CDR3 is TGCGCCAGCAGCTTAAGGTCTGGGCAGGCGACGCTATCGAACACCGGGGAGCTGTTTTTT. Full variable domain (missing parts from reference TRBV5-1 and TRBJ2-2): KAGVTQTPRYLIKTRGQQVTLSCSPISGHRSVSWYQQTPGQGLQFLFEYFSETQRNKGNFPGRFSGRQFSNSRSEMNVSTLELGDSALYLCASSLRSGQATLSNTGELFFGEGSRLTVL.

The chain recombines TRBV20-1 with TRBJ2-2; D might be TRBD2 (7 bases). Trimming pared 2 bases from V and 6 bases from J, leaving 13 bases between. The germline V gene encodes CDR1 DFQATT and CDR2 SNEGSKA (reference sequence). The CDR3 runs to 14 residues. The CDR3 here is CSARRRGASGELFF. DNA for the CDR3: TGCAGTGCTAGACGTCGGGGGGCCTCCGGGGAGCTGTTTTTT.

This clonotype was counted between two and nine times. The chain is built from TRBV20-1 and TRBJ2-7; 7 bases are a match to TRBD1. CDR3 length equals 14 residues. Losses at the gene ends were 3 bases for V and 3 bases for J; bases not matched to a gene: 8. Per germline, CDR1 DFQATT and CDR2 SNEGSKA (reference sequence). CDR3 region: CSASGRGSGYEQYF. The CDR3 DNA follows: TGCAGTGCTAGTGGCAGGGGGAGCGGCTACGAGCAGTACTTC.